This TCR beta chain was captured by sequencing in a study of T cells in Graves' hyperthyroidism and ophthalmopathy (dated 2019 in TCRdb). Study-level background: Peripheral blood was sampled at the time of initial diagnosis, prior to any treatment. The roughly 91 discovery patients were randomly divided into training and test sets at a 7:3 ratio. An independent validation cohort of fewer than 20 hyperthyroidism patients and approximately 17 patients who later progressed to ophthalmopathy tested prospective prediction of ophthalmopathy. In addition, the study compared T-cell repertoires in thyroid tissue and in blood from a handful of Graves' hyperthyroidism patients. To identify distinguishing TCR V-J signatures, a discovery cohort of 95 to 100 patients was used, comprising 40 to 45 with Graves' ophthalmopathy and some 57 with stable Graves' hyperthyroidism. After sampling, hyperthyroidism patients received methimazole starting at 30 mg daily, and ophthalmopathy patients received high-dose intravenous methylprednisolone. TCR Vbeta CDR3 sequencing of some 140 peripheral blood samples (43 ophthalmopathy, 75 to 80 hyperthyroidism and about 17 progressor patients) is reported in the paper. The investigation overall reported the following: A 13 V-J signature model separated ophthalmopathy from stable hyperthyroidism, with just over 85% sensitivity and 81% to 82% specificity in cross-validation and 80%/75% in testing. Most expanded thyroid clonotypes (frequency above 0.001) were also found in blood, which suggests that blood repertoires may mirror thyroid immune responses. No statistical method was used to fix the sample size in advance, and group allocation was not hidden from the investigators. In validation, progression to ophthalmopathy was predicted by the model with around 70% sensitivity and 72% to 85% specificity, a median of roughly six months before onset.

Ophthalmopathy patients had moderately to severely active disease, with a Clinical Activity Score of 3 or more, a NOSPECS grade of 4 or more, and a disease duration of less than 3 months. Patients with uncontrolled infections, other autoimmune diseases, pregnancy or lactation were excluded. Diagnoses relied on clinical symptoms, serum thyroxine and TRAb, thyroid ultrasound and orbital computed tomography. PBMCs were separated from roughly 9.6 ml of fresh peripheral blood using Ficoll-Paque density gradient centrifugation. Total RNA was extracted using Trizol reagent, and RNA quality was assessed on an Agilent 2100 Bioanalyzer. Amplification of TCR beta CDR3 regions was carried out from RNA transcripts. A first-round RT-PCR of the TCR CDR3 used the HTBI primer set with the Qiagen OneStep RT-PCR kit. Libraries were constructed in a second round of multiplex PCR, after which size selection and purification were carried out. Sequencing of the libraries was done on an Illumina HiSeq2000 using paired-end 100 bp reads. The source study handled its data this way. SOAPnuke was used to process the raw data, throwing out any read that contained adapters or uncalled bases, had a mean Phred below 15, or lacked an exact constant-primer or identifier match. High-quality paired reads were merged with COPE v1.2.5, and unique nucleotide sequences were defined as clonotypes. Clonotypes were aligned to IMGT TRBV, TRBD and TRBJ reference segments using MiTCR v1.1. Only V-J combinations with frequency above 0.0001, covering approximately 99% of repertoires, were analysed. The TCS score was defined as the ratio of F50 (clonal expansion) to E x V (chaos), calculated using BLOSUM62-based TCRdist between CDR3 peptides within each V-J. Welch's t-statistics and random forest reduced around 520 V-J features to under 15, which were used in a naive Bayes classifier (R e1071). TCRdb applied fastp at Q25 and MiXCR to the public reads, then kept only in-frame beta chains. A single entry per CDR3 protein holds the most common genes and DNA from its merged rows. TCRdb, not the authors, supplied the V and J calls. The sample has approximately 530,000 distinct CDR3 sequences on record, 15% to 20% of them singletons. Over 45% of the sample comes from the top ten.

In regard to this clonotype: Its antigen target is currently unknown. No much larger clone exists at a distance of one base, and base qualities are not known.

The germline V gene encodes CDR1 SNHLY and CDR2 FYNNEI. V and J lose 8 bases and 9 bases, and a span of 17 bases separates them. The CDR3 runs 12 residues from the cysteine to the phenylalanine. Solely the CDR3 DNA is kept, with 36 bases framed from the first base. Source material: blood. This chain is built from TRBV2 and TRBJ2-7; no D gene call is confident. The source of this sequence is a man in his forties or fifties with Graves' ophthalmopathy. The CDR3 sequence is CASENLLRAQYF. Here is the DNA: TGTGCCAGCGAGAACTTACTACGAGCGCAGTACTTC.